This T cell receptor (beta chain) was sequenced in a study of T-cell reconstitution after alpha-beta-depleted transplantation in children. Per germline, CDR1 SGHTA and CDR2 FQGNSA. The V end lost 3 bases, the J end lost 5 bases, and 8 bases lay between the germline ends. The CDR3 covers 12 residues. TCRbeta library construction was performed incorporating unique molecular identifiers. TCRdb processed the PCR reads anew with MiXCR; each CDR3 protein has one entry. The sample consists of hundreds of thousands of distinct CDR3 sequences, roughly 17% of them appearing once. This receptor was identified in a boy in the first two years of life who had a stem cell transplant for Wiskott-Aldrich syndrome, so the T cells may come from the graft donor. Source: PBMCs, mostly from graft donor cells, taken 360 days after TCRalphabeta/CD19-depleted stem cell transplant. The J gene is TRBJ2-7, the V gene TRBV7-2, with D possibly being TRBD2 (5 bases). CDR3 amino acids: CASSLLRDEQYF. CDR3 DNA sequence: TGTGCCAGCAGCTTGTTGAGGGACGAGCAGTACTTC.